The T cell receptor (beta chain) described here comes from a study of T cells in Graves' hyperthyroidism and ophthalmopathy. This clonotype showed up many times. There were TCR beta CDR3 regions amplified from RNA transcripts. First-round RT-PCR targeting the TCR CDR3 was performed with the HTBI primer set. TCRdb used MiXCR to reprocess the multiplex PCR reads, holding one entry per CDR3 protein. The sample holds about 250,000 distinct CDR3 sequences, 24% seen once. This sequence was found in a woman aged 35 to 49 with Graves' ophthalmopathy. The sequenced material came from blood.

The CDR3: CASSPGQASSYEQYF. In DNA form, the CDR3 reads TGTGCCAGCAGCCCCGGACAAGCGAGCTCCTACGAGCAGTACTTC. V is TRBV7-8 and J is TRBJ2-7; TRBD1 is a possible D gene (5 bases). Trimming removed 5 bases at V and 0 bases at J, with 14 bases between. CDR1 is SGHVS and CDR2 is FQNEAQ in the germline V gene. This CDR3 has 15 residues.